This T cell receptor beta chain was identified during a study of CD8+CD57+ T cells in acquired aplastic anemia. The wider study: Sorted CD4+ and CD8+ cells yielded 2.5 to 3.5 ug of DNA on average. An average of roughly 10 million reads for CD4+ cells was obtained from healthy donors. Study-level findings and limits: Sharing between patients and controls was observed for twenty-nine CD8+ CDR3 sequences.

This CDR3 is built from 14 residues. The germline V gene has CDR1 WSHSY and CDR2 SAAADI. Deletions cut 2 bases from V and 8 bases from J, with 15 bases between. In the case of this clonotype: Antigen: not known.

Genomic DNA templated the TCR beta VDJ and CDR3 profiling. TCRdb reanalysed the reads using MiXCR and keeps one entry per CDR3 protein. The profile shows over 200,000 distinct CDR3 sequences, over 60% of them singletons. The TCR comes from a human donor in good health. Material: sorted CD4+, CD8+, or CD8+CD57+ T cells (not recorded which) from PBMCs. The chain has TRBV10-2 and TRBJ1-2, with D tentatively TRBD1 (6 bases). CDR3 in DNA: TGCGCCAGCAGTGAGGCACGGGGGCGGGGAGGCTACACCTTC. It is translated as CASSEARGRGGYTF.